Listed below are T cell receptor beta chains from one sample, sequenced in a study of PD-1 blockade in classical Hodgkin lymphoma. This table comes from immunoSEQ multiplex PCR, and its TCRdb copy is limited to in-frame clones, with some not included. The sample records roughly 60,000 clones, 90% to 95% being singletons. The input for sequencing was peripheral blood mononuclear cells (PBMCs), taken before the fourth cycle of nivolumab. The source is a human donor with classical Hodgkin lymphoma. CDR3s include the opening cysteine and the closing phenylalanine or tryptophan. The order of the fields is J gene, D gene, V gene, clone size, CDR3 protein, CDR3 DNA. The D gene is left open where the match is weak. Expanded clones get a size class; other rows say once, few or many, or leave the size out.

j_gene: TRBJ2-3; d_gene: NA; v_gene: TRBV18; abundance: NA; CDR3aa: CASSPPDLLSTDTQYF; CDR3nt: TGTGCCAGCTCACCACCGGACCTACTTAGCACAGATACGCAGTATTTT
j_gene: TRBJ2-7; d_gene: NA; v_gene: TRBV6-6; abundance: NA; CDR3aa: CASRGETPGSYEQYF; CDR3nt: TGTGCCAGCAGGGGGGAGACTCCGGGGTCCTACGAGCAGTACTTC
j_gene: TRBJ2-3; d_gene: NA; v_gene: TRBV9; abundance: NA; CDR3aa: CASSQGVSDTQYF; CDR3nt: TGTGCCAGCAGCCAAGGGGTATCAGATACGCAGTATTTT
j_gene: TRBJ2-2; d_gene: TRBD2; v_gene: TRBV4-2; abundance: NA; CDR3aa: CASSHTGGLAGAETGELFF; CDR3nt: TGTGCCAGCAGCCACACCGGGGGACTAGCGGGAGCGGAGACCGGGGAGCTGTTTTTT
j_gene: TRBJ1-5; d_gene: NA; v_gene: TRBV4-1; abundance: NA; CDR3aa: CASSQEAAVPSQPQHF; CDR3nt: TGCGCCAGCAGCCAAGAAGCTGCAGTACCAAGTCAGCCCCAGCATTTT
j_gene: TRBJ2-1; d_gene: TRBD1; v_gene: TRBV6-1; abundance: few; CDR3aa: CASTPWDRGFNEQFF; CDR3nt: TGTGCCAGCACCCCCTGGGACAGGGGCTTCAATGAGCAGTTCTTC
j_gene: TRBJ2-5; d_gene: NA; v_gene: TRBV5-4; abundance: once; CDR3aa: CASSLPSQETQYF; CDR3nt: TGTGCCAGCAGCTTGCCTAGTCAAGAGACCCAGTACTTC
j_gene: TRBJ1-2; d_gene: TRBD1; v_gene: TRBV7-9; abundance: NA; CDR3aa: CASSFRDRDYGYTF; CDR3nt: TGTGCCAGCAGCTTCCGGGACAGGGACTATGGCTACACCTTC
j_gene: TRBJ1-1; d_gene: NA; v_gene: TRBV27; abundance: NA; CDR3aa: CASSSAKGWNTEAFF; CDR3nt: TGTGCCAGCAGTTCCGCGAAAGGGTGGAACACTGAAGCTTTCTTT
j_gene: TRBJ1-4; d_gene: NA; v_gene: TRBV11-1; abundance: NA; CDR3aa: CASKDGSNEKLFF; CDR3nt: TGTGCCAGCAAGGACGGGTCAAATGAAAAACTGTTTTTT
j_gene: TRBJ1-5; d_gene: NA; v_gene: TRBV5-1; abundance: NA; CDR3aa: CASSPGGNQPQHF; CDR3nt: TGCGCCAGCAGCCCTGGGGGAAATCAGCCCCAGCATTTT
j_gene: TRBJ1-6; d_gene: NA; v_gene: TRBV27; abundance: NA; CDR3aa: CASSLSAGVPFGSPLHF; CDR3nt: TGTGCCAGCAGTTTATCGGCAGGGGTTCCCTTCGGTTCACCCCTCCACTTT
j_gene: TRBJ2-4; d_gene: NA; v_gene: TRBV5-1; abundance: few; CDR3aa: CASSLDLTPDIQYF; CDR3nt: TGCGCCAGCAGCCTCGACCTCACCCCCGACATTCAGTACTTC
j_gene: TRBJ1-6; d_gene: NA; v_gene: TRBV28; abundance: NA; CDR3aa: CASSLNPGINSPLHF; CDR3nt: TGTGCCAGCAGTTTAAATCCGGGGATCAATTCACCCCTCCACTTT
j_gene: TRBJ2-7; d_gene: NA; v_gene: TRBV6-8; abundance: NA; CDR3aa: CASSYSHQSYNEQYF; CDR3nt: TGTGCCAGCAGTTACTCGCATCAATCGTACAACGAGCAGTACTTC
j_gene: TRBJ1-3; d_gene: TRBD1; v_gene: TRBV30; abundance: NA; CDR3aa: CAWSRDRVRSSGNTIYF; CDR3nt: TGTGCCTGGAGCCGGGACAGGGTTCGGAGCTCTGGAAACACCATATATTTT
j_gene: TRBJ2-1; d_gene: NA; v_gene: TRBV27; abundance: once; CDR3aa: CASTLGDEQFF; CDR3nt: TGTGCCAGCACACTCGGGGATGAGCAGTTCTTC
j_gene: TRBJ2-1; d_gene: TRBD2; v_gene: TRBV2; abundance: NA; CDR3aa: CANGRADFNNEQFF; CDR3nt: TGTGCCAACGGGAGGGCCGACTTCAACAATGAGCAGTTCTTC
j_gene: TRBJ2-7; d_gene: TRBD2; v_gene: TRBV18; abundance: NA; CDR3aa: CASSPLAGGGEQYF; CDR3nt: TGTGCCAGCTCACCACTAGCGGGAGGAGGCGAGCAGTACTTC
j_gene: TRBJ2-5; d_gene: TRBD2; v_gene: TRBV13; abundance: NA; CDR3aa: CASSLRLAEETQYF; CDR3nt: TGTGCCAGCAGCTTGAGGCTAGCGGAAGAGACCCAGTACTTC
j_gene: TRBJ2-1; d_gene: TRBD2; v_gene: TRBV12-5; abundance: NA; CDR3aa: CASGFVNSTSGRNNEQFF; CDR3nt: TGTGCTAGTGGTTTTGTCAATTCCACTAGCGGGAGGAACAATGAGCAGTTCTTC
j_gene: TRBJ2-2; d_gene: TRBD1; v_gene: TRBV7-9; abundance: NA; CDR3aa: CASSLSGGIGELFF; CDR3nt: TGTGCCAGCAGCTTGTCAGGGGGTATCGGGGAGCTGTTTTTT
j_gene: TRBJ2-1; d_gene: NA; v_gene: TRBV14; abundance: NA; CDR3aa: CASSHAGNEQFF; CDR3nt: TGTGCCAGCAGCCATGCGGGTAATGAGCAGTTCTTC
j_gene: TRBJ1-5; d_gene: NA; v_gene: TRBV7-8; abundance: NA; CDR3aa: CASSVLGAGVASGQPQHF; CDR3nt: TGTGCCAGCAGCGTACTTGGGGCAGGCGTGGCCTCCGGTCAGCCCCAGCATTTT
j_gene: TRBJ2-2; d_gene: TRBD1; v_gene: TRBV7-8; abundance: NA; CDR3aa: CASSPRTGSGELFF; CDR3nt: TGTGCCAGCAGCCCTCGGACAGGGTCCGGGGAGCTGTTTTTT
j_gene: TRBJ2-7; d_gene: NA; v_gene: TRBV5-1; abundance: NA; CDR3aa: CASSQEDSRSLGQYF; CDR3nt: TGCGCCAGCAGCCAAGAGGACAGCCGGTCGTTGGGGCAGTACTTC
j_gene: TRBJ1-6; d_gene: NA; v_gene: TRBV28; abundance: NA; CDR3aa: CASSFPRLLERYGWSPLHF; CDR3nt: TGTGCCAGCAGTTTCCCCAGACTTCTTGAGAGATACGGGTGGTCACCCCTCCACTTT
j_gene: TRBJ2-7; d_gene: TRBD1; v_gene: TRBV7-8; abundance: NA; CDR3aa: CASSFDVFRDRDSYEQYF; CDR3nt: TGTGCCAGCAGCTTTGATGTTTTCCGGGACAGGGACTCCTACGAGCAGTACTTC
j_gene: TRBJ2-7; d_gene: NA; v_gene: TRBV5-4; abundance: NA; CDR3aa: CASSLQGSYEQYF; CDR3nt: TGTGCCAGCAGCCTGCAGGGGTCCTACGAGCAGTACTTC
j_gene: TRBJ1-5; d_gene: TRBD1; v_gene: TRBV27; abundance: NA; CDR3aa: CASTLTGGSQPQHF; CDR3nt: TGTGCCAGCACCCTAACAGGGGGCAGTCAGCCCCAGCATTTT
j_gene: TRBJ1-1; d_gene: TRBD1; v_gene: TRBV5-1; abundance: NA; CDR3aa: CASSSGQPNTEAFF; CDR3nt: TGCGCCAGCAGCTCGGGACAGCCGAACACTGAAGCTTTCTTT
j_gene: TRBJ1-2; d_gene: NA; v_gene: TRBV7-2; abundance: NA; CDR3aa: CASSFSGVNGYTF; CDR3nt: TGTGCCAGCAGCTTCAGTGGGGTGAATGGCTACACCTTC
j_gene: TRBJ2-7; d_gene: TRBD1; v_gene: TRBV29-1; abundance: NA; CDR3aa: CSAGGTGTYEQYF; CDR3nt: TGCAGCGCCGGTGGGACAGGGACTTACGAGCAGTACTTC
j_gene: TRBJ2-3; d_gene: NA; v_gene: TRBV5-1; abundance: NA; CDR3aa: CASSPGTSSADTQYF; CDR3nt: TGCGCCAGCAGCCCCGGGACTTCCTCGGCAGATACGCAGTATTTT
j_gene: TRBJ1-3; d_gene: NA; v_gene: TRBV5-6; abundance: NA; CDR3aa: CASSLLPDSGNTIYF; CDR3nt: TGTGCCAGCAGCTTATTACCCGACTCTGGAAACACCATATATTTT
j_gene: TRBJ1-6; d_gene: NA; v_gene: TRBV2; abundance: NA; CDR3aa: CASSEAAVASSYNSPLHF; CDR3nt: TGTGCCAGCAGTGAAGCGGCAGTAGCAAGCTCCTATAATTCACCCCTCCACTTT
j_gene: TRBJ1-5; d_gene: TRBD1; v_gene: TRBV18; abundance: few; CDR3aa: CASSQDRPGLGQPQHF; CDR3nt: TGTGCCAGCTCACAGGACAGGCCCGGACTAGGTCAGCCCCAGCATTTT
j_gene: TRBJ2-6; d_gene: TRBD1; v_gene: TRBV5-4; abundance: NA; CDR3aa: CASSIGDRAFGANVLTF; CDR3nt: TGTGCCAGCAGCATCGGGGACAGGGCCTTTGGGGCCAACGTCCTGACTTTC
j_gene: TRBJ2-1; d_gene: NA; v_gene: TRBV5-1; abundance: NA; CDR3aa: CASSFTGSYNEQFF; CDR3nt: TGCGCCAGCAGCTTTACAGGGTCCTACAATGAGCAGTTCTTC
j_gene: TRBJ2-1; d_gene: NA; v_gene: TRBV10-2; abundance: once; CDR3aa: CASSAQGYEQFF; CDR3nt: TGCGCCAGCAGCGCCCAGGGATATGAGCAGTTCTTC
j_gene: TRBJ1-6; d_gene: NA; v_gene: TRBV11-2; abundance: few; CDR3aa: CASSSTANSPLHF; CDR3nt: TGTGCCAGCAGCTCGACAGCTAATTCACCCCTCCACTTT
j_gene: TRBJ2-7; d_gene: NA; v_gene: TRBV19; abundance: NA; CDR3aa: CASSIERASSYEQYF; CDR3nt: TGTGCCAGTAGTATTGAGCGGGCGAGCTCCTACGAGCAGTACTTC
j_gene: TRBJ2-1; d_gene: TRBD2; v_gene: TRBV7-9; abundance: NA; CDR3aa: CASSLSLAGEGNEQFF; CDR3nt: TGTGCCAGCAGCTTAAGTCTAGCGGGAGAAGGGAATGAGCAGTTCTTC
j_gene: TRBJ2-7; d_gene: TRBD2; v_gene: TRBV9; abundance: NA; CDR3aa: CASSPTPSGTYEQYF; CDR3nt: TGTGCCAGCAGTCCCACCCCCAGCGGGACCTACGAGCAGTACTTC
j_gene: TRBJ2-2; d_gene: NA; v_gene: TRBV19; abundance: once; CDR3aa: CASSIDSRGRGSDGELFF; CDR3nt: TGTGCCAGTAGTATAGACTCCCGTGGCAGGGGTTCGGACGGGGAGCTGTTTTTT
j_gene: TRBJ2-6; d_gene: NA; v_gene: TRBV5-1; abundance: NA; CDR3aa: CASSSVPPIPGGANVLTF; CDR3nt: TGCGCCAGCAGCTCTGTCCCACCGATTCCGGGAGGGGCCAACGTCCTGACTTTC
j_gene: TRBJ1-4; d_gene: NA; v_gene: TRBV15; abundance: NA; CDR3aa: CATSRDWVALGNEKLFF; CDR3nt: TGTGCCACCAGCAGAGATTGGGTTGCGCTTGGGAATGAAAAACTGTTTTTT
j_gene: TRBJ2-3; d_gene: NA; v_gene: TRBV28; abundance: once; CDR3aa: CASSFRRLDTQYF; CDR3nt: TGTGCCAGCAGTTTCCGTAGATTAGATACGCAGTATTTT
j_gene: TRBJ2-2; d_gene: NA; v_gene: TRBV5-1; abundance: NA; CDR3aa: CASSQDGTGELFF; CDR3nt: TGCGCCAGCAGCCAGGACGGCACCGGGGAGCTGTTTTTT
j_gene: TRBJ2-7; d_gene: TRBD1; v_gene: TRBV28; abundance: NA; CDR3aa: CASKARGSGQGNEQYF; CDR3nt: TGTGCCAGCAAGGCGAGGGGGTCGGGACAGGGGAACGAGCAGTACTTC
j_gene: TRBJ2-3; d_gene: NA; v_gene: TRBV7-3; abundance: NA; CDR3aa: CASSSTLGTSTDTQYF; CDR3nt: TGTGCCAGCAGCTCAACTTTGGGAACTAGCACAGATACGCAGTATTTT